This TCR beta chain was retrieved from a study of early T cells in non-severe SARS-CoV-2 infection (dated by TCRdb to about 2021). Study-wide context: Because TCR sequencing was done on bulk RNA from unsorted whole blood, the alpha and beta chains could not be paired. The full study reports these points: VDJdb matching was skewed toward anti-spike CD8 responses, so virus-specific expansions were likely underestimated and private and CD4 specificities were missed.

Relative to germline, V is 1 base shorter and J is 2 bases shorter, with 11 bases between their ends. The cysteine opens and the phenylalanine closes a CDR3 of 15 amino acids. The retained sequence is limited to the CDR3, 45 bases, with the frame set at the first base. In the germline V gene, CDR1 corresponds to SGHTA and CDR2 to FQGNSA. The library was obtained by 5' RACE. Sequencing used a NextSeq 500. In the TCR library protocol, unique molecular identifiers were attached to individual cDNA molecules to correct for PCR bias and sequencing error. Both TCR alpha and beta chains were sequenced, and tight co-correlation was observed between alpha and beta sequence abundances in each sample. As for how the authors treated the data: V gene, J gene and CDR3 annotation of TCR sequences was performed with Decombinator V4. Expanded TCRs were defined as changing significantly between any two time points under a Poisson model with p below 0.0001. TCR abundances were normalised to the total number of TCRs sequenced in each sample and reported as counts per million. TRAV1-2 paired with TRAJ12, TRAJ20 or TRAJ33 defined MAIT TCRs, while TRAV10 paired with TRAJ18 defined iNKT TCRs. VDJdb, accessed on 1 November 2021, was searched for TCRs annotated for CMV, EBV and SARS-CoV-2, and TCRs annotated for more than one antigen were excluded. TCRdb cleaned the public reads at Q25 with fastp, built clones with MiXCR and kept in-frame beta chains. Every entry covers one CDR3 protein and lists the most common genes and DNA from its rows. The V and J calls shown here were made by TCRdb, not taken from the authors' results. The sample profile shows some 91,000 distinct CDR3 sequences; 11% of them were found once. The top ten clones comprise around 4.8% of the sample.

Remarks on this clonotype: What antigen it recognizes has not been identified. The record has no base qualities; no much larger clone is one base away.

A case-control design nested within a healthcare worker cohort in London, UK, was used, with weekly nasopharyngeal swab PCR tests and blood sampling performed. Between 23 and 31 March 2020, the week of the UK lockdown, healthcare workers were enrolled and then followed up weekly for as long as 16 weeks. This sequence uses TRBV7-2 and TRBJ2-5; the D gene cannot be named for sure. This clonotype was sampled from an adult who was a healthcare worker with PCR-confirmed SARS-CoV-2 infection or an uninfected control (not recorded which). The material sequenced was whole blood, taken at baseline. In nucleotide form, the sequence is TGTGCCAGCAGCTTAGTCCGCTGGGGACAAGAGACCCAGTACTTC. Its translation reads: CASSLVRWGQETQYF.